This record covers a single T cell receptor beta chain. Seattle researchers signed up patients amid active infection and tracked them longitudinally. The source of the sample is a study of blood T cell repertoires in COVID-19. Study summary: The United States, Italy and Spain were the sources of the acute and convalescent COVID-19 samples. T cells, B-cell-depleted T cells, or PBMCs provided the cDNA or gDNA that served as material.

In the source study's methods: How many nucleated cells were present was estimated from reference gene primer amplification. Some clones are missing from TCRdb's copy, which holds only in-frame ones; the method was immunoSEQ multiplex PCR. For V, J and clone size, that table is used; D and trimming come from the DNA. Counted here are about 180,000 clones, around 87% occurring once; the ten biggest clones make up roughly 0.53%. With V trimmed by 6 bases and J by 6 bases, 1 base remained unmatched. The CDR3 has 13 amino acids. Per the germline V gene, CDR1 is SNHLY and CDR2 is FYNNEI. The specimen was peripheral blood. The rearrangement uses TRBV2 and TRBJ2-1, with 11 bases lining up with TRBD1. The TCR sequence derives from a man aged 55 to 70 with COVID-19, enrolled during active disease. CDR3 DNA sequence: TGTGCCAGCAGCGGGACAGGGGGCAATGAGCAGTTCTTC. This encodes CASSGTGGNEQFF.